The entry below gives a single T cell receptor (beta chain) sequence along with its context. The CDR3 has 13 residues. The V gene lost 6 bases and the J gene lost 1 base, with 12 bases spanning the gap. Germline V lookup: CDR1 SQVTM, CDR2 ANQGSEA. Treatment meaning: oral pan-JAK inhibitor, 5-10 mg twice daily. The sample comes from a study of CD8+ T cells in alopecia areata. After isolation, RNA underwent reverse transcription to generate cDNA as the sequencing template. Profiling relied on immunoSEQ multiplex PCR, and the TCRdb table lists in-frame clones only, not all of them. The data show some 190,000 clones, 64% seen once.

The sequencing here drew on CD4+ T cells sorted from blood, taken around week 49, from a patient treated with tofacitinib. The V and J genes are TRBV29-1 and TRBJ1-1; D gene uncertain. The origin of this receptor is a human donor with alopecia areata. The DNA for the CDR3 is TGCAGCGTCCAAGACATGACGAACACTGAAGCTTTCTTT. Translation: CSVQDMTNTEAFF.